Listed here are 23 T cell receptor beta chains from one sample, sequenced in a study of CD8 T cells in ankylosing spondylitis listed by TCRdb under 2017. To prepare the library, 5' RACE was applied. The sequencing machine was an Illumina HiSeq 2500. In TCRdb, the public reads were trimmed at Q25 with fastp and aligned with MiXCR, with productive beta chains retained. A single entry per CDR3 protein holds the most common genes and DNA from its merged rows. Within this sample are just under 350,000 distinct CDR3 sequences, with over 12% of them counted one time only. Jointly, the top ten make up roughly 0.99% of the sample. Sequencing was performed on blood, either unsorted or a sorted T cell fraction (not recorded which). These TCRs come from a male donor with ankylosing spondylitis or in good health (not recorded which).

This chain links TRBV7-8 with TRBJ1-1; D is unclear. Germline CDR1 reads SGHVS; CDR2 reads FQNEAQ. The CDR3 runs to 15 residues. The V end was cut by 2 bases, the J end by 1 base, with 11 bases between. CDR3 nucleotides: TGTGCCAGCAGCTTAAGACGGGCCGGGAACACTGAAGCTTTCTTT. It is translated as CASSLRRAGNTEAFF.

J is TRBJ2-5 and V is TRBV12-3 or TRBV12-4; 9 bases align to TRBD2. Trimming took 6 bases from V and 4 from J; bases not matched to a gene: 3. The CDR3 contains 13 residues. The CDR3 loop is CASRELAGETQYF. The CDR3 DNA reads as TGTGCCAGCAGGGAACTAGCGGGAGAGACCCAGTACTTC.

The rearrangement links TRBV6-2 or TRBV6-3 to TRBJ1-5; 8 nucleotides agree with TRBD1. Germline values: CDR1 MNHEY, CDR2 SVGEGT. The length of the CDR3 is 13 residues. The ends lost 6 bases at V and 6 bases at J; junction bases unmatched: 4. The chain's CDR3 is CASRQGVVQPQHF. The CDR3 DNA sequence: TGTGCCAGCAGACAGGGGGTGGTTCAGCCCCAGCATTTT.

This clonotype was counted between two and nine times. Its ends do not fully match the called genes, so a read error is possible. The chain couples TRBV15 to TRBJ2-1; D is undetermined. Germline V gene lookup returns CDR1 LNHNV and CDR2 YYDKDF (reference sequence). This CDR3 comprises 12 residues. The CDR3 nucleotides read TGTGCCACCAGCAGAAGGAAGAATGGGCAGTTCTTC. This gives the protein CATSRRKNGQFF.

The chain recombines TRBV28 with TRBJ2-5; TRBD1 aligns across 11 bases. The CDR3 loop spans 16 amino acids. Trimming cost V 5 bases and J 3 bases; bases outside gene matches: 8. The germline CDR1 and CDR2 sequences are MDHEN and SYDVKM. The CDR3 sequence is CASSLLPGQGEETQYF. CDR3 nucleotide sequence: TGTGCCAGCAGTCTATTACCGGGACAGGGGGAAGAGACCCAGTACTTC. Together with reference TRBV28 and TRBJ2-5, the CDR3 gives the full variable domain: DVKVTQSSRYLVKRTGEKVFLECVQDMDHENMFWYRQDPGLGLRLIYFSYDVKMKEKGDIPEGYSVSREKKERFSLILESASTNQTSMYLCASSLLPGQGEETQYFGPGTRLLVL.

The chain recombines TRBV5-1 with TRBJ1-6; D is unclear. The CDR3 runs to 14 residues. Looked up from germline, CDR1 is SGHRS and CDR2 is YFSETQ. Trimming removed 1 base from V and 6 bases from J, with 8 bases in between. Here the CDR3 reads CASSLSGFNSPLHF. CDR3 sequence (DNA): TGCGCCAGCAGCTTGAGCGGATTTAATTCACCCCTCCACTTT.

V is TRBV12-3 or TRBV12-4 and J is TRBJ2-7; 7 bases match TRBD1. The CDR3 loop spans 14 amino acids. V shed 6 bases, J shed 0 bases, and the junction held 5 bases outside the gene matches. In DNA form, the CDR3 reads TGTGCCAGCAGGCAGACAGGGAGCTCCTACGAGCAGTACTTC. It encodes CASRQTGSSYEQYF.

This clonotype was picked up a small number of times. The chain recombines TRBV12-5 with TRBJ2-2; 10 positions agree with TRBD2. With 4 bases clipped from V and 4 bases from J, the junction kept 6 bases outside the gene matches. The V gene's germline CDR1 is LGHNT and CDR2 FRNRAP. The CDR3 loop spans 16 amino acids. The CDR3 loop reads CASGYRTSGSTGELFF. DNA of the CDR3: TGTGCTAGTGGTTACCGGACTAGCGGATCCACCGGGGAGCTGTTTTTT.

As DNA, the CDR3 is TGTGCCAGCAGCCATTCTAGCGGACAAGAGACCCAGTACTTC. Translating gives CASSHSSGQETQYF. This chain links TRBV3-1 with TRBJ2-5; 7 positions match TRBD2. CDR1 and CDR2 (germline): LGHDT, YNNKEL (reference sequence). This CDR3 contains 14 residues. V trimming: 3 bases; J trimming: 2 bases; junction bases outside the gene matches: 3.

The table lists this clonotype with a few counts. The chain combines TRBV5-1 with TRBJ2-3, with 10 bases lining up with TRBD1. Germline CDR1 reads SGHRS; CDR2 reads YFSETQ. V lost 0 bases, J lost 4 bases, and 5 bases stayed unmatched. The CDR3 spans 16 residues. The CDR3 DNA is TGCGCCAGCAGCTTGGCTCCAGGACAGGGGGCAGATACGCAGTATTTT. It translates to CASSLAPGQGADTQYF.

The rearrangement joins TRBV20-1 to TRBJ2-7; 15 bases map to TRBD2. With V trimmed by 3 bases and J by 3 bases, 3 bases remained unmatched. Germline CDR1 and CDR2: DFQATT and SNEGSKA (reference sequence). The CDR3 spans 15 residues. CDR3 sequence (DNA): TGCAGTGCTAGCGGGACTAGCGGGAGGTACTACGAGCAGTACTTC. It translates to CSASGTSGRYYEQYF.

V gene TRBV9 combines with J gene TRBJ2-3; no reliable D call. V lost 2 bases to trimming and J lost 3 bases, with 10 bases between them. The CDR3 is 14 amino acids. Germline V gene sequence: CDR1 SGDLS, CDR2 YYNGEE. The CDR3 region is CASSVLPETDTQYF. CDR3 nucleotides: TGTGCCAGCAGCGTCCTCCCGGAGACAGATACGCAGTATTTT.

The chain links TRBV12-3 or TRBV12-4 to TRBJ1-2; D is unresolved. V was pared by 5 bases and J by 7 bases, with 17 bases between. The CDR3 runs to 14 residues. The CDR3 here is CASSQTSGHGGYTF. CDR3 coding DNA: TGTGCCAGCAGTCAGACATCCGGGCATGGTGGCTACACCTTC.

In its sample, this clonotype was seen a few times. The chain couples TRBV7-2 to TRBJ1-2; D gene ambiguous. The V end lost 5 bases, the J end lost 4 bases, and 11 bases lay between the germline ends. The length of the CDR3 is 13 residues. The germline CDR1 and CDR2 sequences are SGHTA and FQGNSA. This chain's CDR3 is CASSPRPSYGYTF. CDR3 coding DNA: TGTGCCAGCAGCCCCCGGCCCAGCTATGGCTACACCTTC.

There are many counts of this clonotype. CDR3 region: CSARTGEGTDTQYF. In DNA form, the CDR3 reads TGCAGTGCTAGAACGGGGGAGGGCACAGATACGCAGTATTTT. The rearrangement links TRBV20-1 to TRBJ2-3, with D perhaps TRBD2 (6 bases). The CDR3 runs to 14 residues. V shed 2 bases and J shed 1 base, with 10 bases lying between them. Germline CDR1 and CDR2: DFQATT and SNEGSKA (reference sequence).

This clonotype was counted many times. In nucleotides, the CDR3 is TGTGCCAGCAGCCAAGGGGAGACCCAGTACTTC. Protein product: CASSQGETQYF. The V and J genes are TRBV3-1 and TRBJ2-5; D remains unclear. The ends were cut back, 1 base at V and 5 bases at J, with 2 bases in the middle. The germline V gene has CDR1 LGHDT and CDR2 YNNKEL (reference sequence). The CDR3 is 11 amino acids.

This chain links TRBV5-1 with TRBJ1-4; D is undetermined. The CDR3 is 14 amino acids. CDR1 SGHRS and CDR2 YFSETQ come from the germline V gene. With 0 bases removed from V and 10 bases from J, the gap between germline ends came to 13 bases. CDR3 in DNA: TGCGCCAGCAGCTTGGCCGTGTTAGATGGAAAACTGTTTTTT. This encodes CASSLAVLDGKLFF.

The chain combines TRBV6-5 with TRBJ1-5; 8 bases map to TRBD1. V gave up 0 bases and J gave up 6 bases; unmatched junction bases: 10. The CDR3 has 17 residues. The germline V gene encodes CDR1 MNHEY and CDR2 SVGAGI. The CDR3 here is CASSYSGRGRISQPQHF. For the CDR3, the DNA is TGTGCCAGCAGTTACTCGGGCAGGGGGCGAATCTCTCAGCCCCAGCATTTT.

This rearrangement joins TRBV12-3 or TRBV12-4 to TRBJ1-1; perhaps TRBD1 as D (5 bases). V was clipped by 6 bases and J by 8 bases, with 16 bases between them. CDR3 size: 13 residues. CDR3 DNA: TGTGCCAGCAGCCTTCGAGGAACAGGAGAAGCTTTCTTT. It is translated as CASSLRGTGEAFF.

This clonotype occurred many times. V is TRBV5-1 and J is TRBJ2-1; 7 bases are shared with TRBD1. The CDR3 length is 12 residues. From germline, CDR1 is SGHRS and CDR2 YFSETQ. Germline trimming cut 2 bases from V and 10 bases from J; bases unmatched to any gene: 3. CDR3 residues: CASSLDRAEQFF. Written as DNA, the CDR3 is TGCGCCAGCAGCTTAGACAGGGCCGAGCAGTTCTTC.

The V and J genes are TRBV7-2 and TRBJ2-1; D not resolved. V lost 1 base and J lost 5, with 6 bases in between. This CDR3 has 13 amino acids. In germline, CDR1 is SGHTA, CDR2 FQGNSA. The CDR3 nucleotides read TGTGCCAGCAGCTTAGTGGTGGACAATGAGCAGTTCTTC. It is translated as CASSLVVDNEQFF.

V is TRBV7-2 and J is TRBJ2-5, with 7 nucleotides matching TRBD2. The CDR3 spans 15 residues. CDR1 is SGHTA and CDR2 is FQGNSA in the germline V gene. Trimming took 1 base from V and 2 from J; bases not matched to a gene: 4. The CDR3: CASSLGSRGQETQYF. The CDR3 DNA is TGTGCCAGCAGCTTAGGGTCGCGGGGGCAAGAGACCCAGTACTTC.

V and J are TRBV12-3 or TRBV12-4 and TRBJ1-6; D not resolved. Trimming left V 3 bases short and J 10 bases short, with 7 bases between. The CDR3 consists of 12 residues. The CDR3 DNA reads TGTGCCAGCAGTTTTATAAACTCACCCCTCCACTTT. Protein sequence: CASSFINSPLHF.